This T cell receptor (beta chain) was recovered during a study of a mutant IDH1 vaccine in newly diagnosed glioma. Study information: Most patients had received both radiotherapy and temozolomide, the prior options being radiotherapy, temozolomide, or both.

In germline, CDR1 is MGHDK, CDR2 SYGVNS. V lost 1 base and J lost 3; bases outside the gene matches: 4. The CDR3 loop spans 16 amino acids. Indicated time point: week 47, end of study. The content of each vaccine dose was 300 ug of mutant IDH1 20-mer peptide, and topical imiquimod accompanied it. As for this clone: Its antigen is not identified.

The table came from immunoSEQ multiplex PCR; TCRdb's copy has only in-frame clones and leaves some out. Among about 33,000 clones, roughly 70% were seen once, and the ten largest hold roughly 10%. This clonotype originated in a man between 40 and 49 years old with glioma. Sample: PBMCs, taken from a glioma patient whose treatment included an IDH1 peptide vaccine. The rearrangement joins TRBV25-1 to TRBJ1-5, with TRBD1 identical over 9 bases. The CDR3 DNA reads TGTGCCAGCAGTGAATCCGGGACAGGGATCAATCAGCCCCAGCATTTT. Its protein is CASSESGTGINQPQHF. Looking up the rest from reference TRBV25-1 and TRBJ1-5 gives the full variable domain: EADIYQTPRYLVIGTGKKITLECSQTMGHDKMYWYQQDPGMELHLIHYSYGVNSTEKGDLSSESTVSRIRTEHFPLTLESARPSHTSQYLCASSESGTGINQPQHFGDGTRLSIL.